The 15 T cell receptor beta chains below were found in one sample sequenced in a study of T cell changes during pregnancy in multiple sclerosis. Profiled with immunoSEQ multiplex PCR; TCRdb holds only in-frame clones, not every one. The top ten hold 0.89% of the sample, which has over 50,000 clones, more than 80% seen once. Sequenced material: peripheral blood, taken in the first trimester of pregnancy. All receptors derive from a female donor in good health, enrolled as a control in a pregnancy study.

The chain is built from TRBV7-6 and TRBJ2-1, with 7 bases lining up with TRBD1. This CDR3 has 17 amino acids. The germline V gene encodes CDR1 SGHVS and CDR2 FNYEAQ. V was clipped by 0 bases and J by 5 bases; unmatched bases: 10. CDR3 sequence: CASSLAGLGQINNEQFF. CDR3 sequence (DNA): TGTGCCAGCAGCTTAGCGGGTCTGGGACAGATAAACAATGAGCAGTTCTTC.

CDR3 coding DNA: TGTGCCAGCAGCTTCCCCGGAGGGGTAGGGGGCGTAGATACGCAGTATTTT. Protein: CASSFPGGVGGVDTQYF. The V and J genes are TRBV11-2 and TRBJ2-3; D is possibly TRBD1 (7 bases). Trimming took 3 bases from V and 5 from J, leaving 21 bases between them. From germline, CDR1 is SGHAT and CDR2 FQNNGV. The CDR3 loop spans 17 amino acids.

The rearrangement uses TRBV5-4 and TRBJ2-3, with 7 bases fitting TRBD1. Germline CDR1 reads SGHNT; CDR2 reads YYREEE (reference sequence). The J segment lost 1 base and the V segment lost 1 base, leaving 6 bases of the junction unmatched. The CDR3 extends over 16 amino acids. CDR3 nucleotides: TGTGCCAGCAGCTTGCCCGTGACAGGGCGCACAGATACGCAGTATTTT. It yields the protein CASSLPVTGRTDTQYF.

This rearrangement joins TRBV30 to TRBJ2-7, with D possibly matching TRBD2 (6 bases). Trimming cost V 1 base and J 2 bases, with 9 bases left between them. Germline CDR1 is GTSNPN and CDR2 is SVGIG (reference sequence). This CDR3 has 13 residues. The CDR3 reads CAWSASGAYEQYF. Written as DNA, the CDR3 is TGTGCCTGGAGTGCCTCGGGGGCCTACGAGCAGTACTTC. Combining the CDR3 with reference TRBV30 and TRBJ2-7 gives the whole variable domain SQTIHQWPATLVQPVGSPLSLECTVEGTSNPNLYWYRQAAGRGLQLLFYSVGIGQISSEVPQNLSASRPQDRQFILSSKKLLLSDSGFYLCAWSASGAYEQYFGPGTRLTVT.

This clone was seen a few times. The chain has TRBV5-4 and TRBJ2-5; 10 nucleotides line up with TRBD1. Losses at the gene ends were 1 base for V and 5 bases for J; bases not matched to a gene: 8. The CDR3 covers 16 residues. Germline CDR1 and CDR2: SGHNT and YYREEE (reference sequence). The CDR3 nucleotides read TGTGCCAGCAGCTTGAAATCGACAGGGGGCAGGGAGACCCAGTACTTC. Its translation is CASSLKSTGGRETQYF.

The CDR3 sequence: CAWGQTGARNYGYTF. CDR3 in DNA: TGTGCCTGGGGGCAGACAGGGGCAAGAAACTATGGCTACACCTTC. This chain joins TRBV30 and TRBJ1-2; 8 positions match TRBD1. The V gene's germline CDR1 is GTSNPN and CDR2 SVGIG (reference sequence). Unmatched junction bases numbered 10, after V lost 5 bases and J lost 2 bases. The CDR3 consists of 15 residues.

This chain joins TRBV5-1 and TRBJ1-2, with 8 bases aligning to TRBD1. Per the germline V gene, CDR1 is SGHRS and CDR2 is YFSETQ. This CDR3 has 13 amino acids. Unmatched junction bases numbered 2, after V lost 4 bases and J lost 3 bases. The CDR3 reads CASSATGDYGYTF. The CDR3 bases are TGCGCCAGCAGCGCGACAGGGGACTATGGCTACACCTTC.

The chain links TRBV7-6 to TRBJ1-1; no clear D. There are 15 residues in the CDR3. CDR1 and CDR2 from the germline V gene are SGHVS and FNYEAQ. Trimming pared 0 bases from V and 2 bases from J, leaving 10 bases between. This CDR3 is CASSLAGGINTEAFF. The CDR3 region has the DNA TGTGCCAGCAGCTTAGCTGGAGGGATTAACACTGAAGCTTTCTTT.

A few counts support this clone. J is TRBJ1-1 and V is TRBV11-3; no clear D gene. Germline CDR1 SGHNT, CDR2 YENEEA. This CDR3 spans 11 amino acids. Trimming left V 5 bases short and J 8 bases short, with 9 bases between. The CDR3 region is CASSLRVEAFF. The DNA for the CDR3 is TGTGCCAGCAGCCTGAGGGTGGAAGCTTTCTTT.

The chain joins TRBV25-1 to TRBJ1-5; the D gene is possibly TRBD1 (6 bases). Germline V lookup: CDR1 MGHDK, CDR2 SYGVNS. This CDR3 contains 14 residues. The germline V and J ends were trimmed by 5 bases and 1 base, with 9 bases remaining between them. The CDR3 is CASSQTGSNQPQHF. CDR3 DNA: TGTGCCAGCAGTCAAACAGGGAGCAATCAGCCCCAGCATTTT.

The chain links TRBV4-3 to TRBJ2-1, with D tentatively TRBD1 (5 bases). With 2 bases removed from V and 6 bases from J, the gap between germline ends came to 14 bases. Germline CDR1 is LGHNA and CDR2 is YSLEER. CDR3 length: 15 residues. The CDR3 sequence is CASSQQSAGINEQFF. The DNA of the CDR3 is TGCGCCAGCAGCCAACAATCGGCAGGGATCAATGAGCAGTTCTTC.

This clone occurred a few times. The V call is TRBV11-2, the J call TRBJ1-4; 10 bases agree with TRBD1. The CDR3 length is 14 residues. V dropped 3 bases and J dropped 10; count of bases not matched to a gene: 5. Germline assignment: CDR1 SGHAT and CDR2 FQNNGV. CDR3 DNA: TGTGCCAGCAGCTTCGGGACAGGGGTAGGAAAACTGTTTTTT. Protein sequence: CASSFGTGVGKLFF. Together with reference TRBV11-2 and TRBJ1-4, the CDR3 gives the full variable domain: EAGVAQSPRYKIIEKRQSVAFWCNPISGHATLYWYQQILGQGPKLLIQFQNNGVVDDSQLPKDRFSAERLKGVDSTLKIQPAKLEDSAVYLCASSFGTGVGKLFFGSGTQLSVL.

This clone was seen once. CDR3 sequence: CASSLGTGYEKLFF. The DNA of the CDR3 is TGTGCCAGCAGCCTTGGGACAGGGTATGAAAAACTGTTTTTT. V and J are TRBV7-8 and TRBJ1-4, with 9 bases fitting TRBD1. CDR1 and CDR2 (germline): SGHVS, FQNEAQ. This CDR3 region has 14 residues. The V and J ends lost 5 bases and 6 bases, in that order; junction bases with no gene match: 4.

V gene TRBV7-2 combines with J gene TRBJ1-6; perhaps TRBD1 as D (6 bases). The germline V gene encodes CDR1 SGHTA and CDR2 FQGNSA. This CDR3 has 15 amino acids. V lost 1 base and J lost 8, with 12 bases in between. CDR3 coding DNA: TGTGCCAGCAGCTTAGTATCCAGGGGTGATTCACCCCTCCACTTT. Translating it yields CASSLVSRGDSPLHF.

Only one count was recorded for this clone. V and J are TRBV5-4 and TRBJ1-2; 8 bases map to TRBD1. V gave up 4 bases and J gave up 3 bases; unmatched junction bases: 2. CDR3 length: 13 residues. The germline V gene encodes CDR1 SGHNT and CDR2 YYREEE (reference sequence). This CDR3 is CASSEDRDYGYTF. The CDR3 DNA reads as TGTGCCAGCAGCGAGGACAGGGACTATGGCTACACCTTC. The whole variable domain, filled in from reference TRBV5-4 and TRBJ1-2, reads ETGVTQSPTHLIKTRGQQVTLRCSSQSGHNTVSWYQQALGQGPQFIFQYYREEENGRGNFPPRFSGLQFPNYSSELNVNALELDDSALYLCASSEDRDYGYTFGSGTRLTVV.